The clone carrying this T cell receptor (beta chain) appeared once. The source of the sample is a study of technical replicates of blood from a few donors. Profiling relied on immunoSEQ multiplex PCR, and the TCRdb table lists in-frame clones only, not all of them. The table has 75,000 to 85,000 clones, 90% to 96% seen once. The CDR3 runs 16 residues. Germline CDR1 is SGDLS and CDR2 is YYNGEE. Trimming at V came to 5 bases and at J to 6 bases, leaving 12 bases not matched to a gene. This sequence was found in a human donor in good health. The chain is built from TRBV9 and TRBJ1-5; 9 bases are a match to TRBD1. Sequenced material: T cells isolated from PBMCs. The CDR3 sequence is CASSKDRDRVIQPQHF. DNA of the CDR3: TGTGCCAGCAGTAAAGACCGGGACAGGGTTATTCAGCCCCAGCATTTT.